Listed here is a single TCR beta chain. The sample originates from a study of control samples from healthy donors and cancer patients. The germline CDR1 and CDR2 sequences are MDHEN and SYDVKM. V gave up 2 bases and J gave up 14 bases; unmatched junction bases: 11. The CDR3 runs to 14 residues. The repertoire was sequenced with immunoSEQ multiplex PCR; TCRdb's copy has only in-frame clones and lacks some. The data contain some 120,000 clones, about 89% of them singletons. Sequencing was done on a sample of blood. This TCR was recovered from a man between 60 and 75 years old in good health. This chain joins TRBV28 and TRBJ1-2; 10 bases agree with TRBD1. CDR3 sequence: CASSLPWTGGELTF. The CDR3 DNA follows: TGTGCCAGCAGTTTACCCTGGACAGGGGGTGAGTTGACCTTC.